What follows are 5 T cell receptor beta chains derived from one specimen sequenced in a study of blood T cell repertoires in COVID-19. The repertoire was sequenced with immunoSEQ multiplex PCR; TCRdb's copy has only in-frame clones and lacks some. The sample gives 130,000 or so clones, around 85% of which show up once; just over 9% is in the top ten. The specimen was PBMCs or T cells enriched from blood (not recorded which). The receptors originated from a man aged 45-60 years who had recovered from COVID-19.

On this clone itself: The sample has other DNA sequences that encode this CDR3 too. The chain uses TRBV15 and TRBJ2-2, with D perhaps matching TRBD1 (5 bases). This CDR3 comprises 15 residues. V lost 0 bases and J 2 bases, leaving 7 bases between the germline ends. Germline V CDR1 and CDR2: LNHNV, YYDKDF (reference sequence). Here the CDR3 DNA reads TGTGCCACCAGCAGAGAGGGGCTTAACACCGGGGAGCTGTTTTTT. Translated: CATSREGLNTGELFF.

This chain connects TRBV6-2 or TRBV6-3 to TRBJ1-1; D not resolved. The V gene lost 5 bases and the J gene lost 0 bases, with 19 bases spanning the gap. CDR3 length: 17 residues. Germline assignment: CDR1 MNHEY and CDR2 SVGEGT. This CDR3 reads CASSVHPTRSLNTEAFF. The CDR3 nucleotides are TGTGCCAGCAGTGTCCACCCGACAAGATCTCTGAACACTGAAGCTTTCTTT.

This chain links TRBV5-8 with TRBJ2-4; 7 nucleotides align to TRBD1. The CDR3 runs to 15 residues. The trim removed 0 bases at V and 6 bases at J, leaving 6 bases unmatched. The V gene's germline CDR1 is SGHTS and CDR2 YDEGEE. The CDR3 sequence is CASSLGQGSRNIQYF. The CDR3 coding sequence is TGTGCCAGCAGCTTGGGACAGGGATCGAGAAACATTCAGTACTTC.

The chain has TRBV4-1 and TRBJ1-5; the D is unclear. In germline, CDR1 is MGHRA, CDR2 YSYEKL. This CDR3 spans 14 amino acids. The V and J ends lost 1 base and 6 bases respectively, with 10 bases between them. CDR3 nucleotide sequence: TGCGCCAGCAGCCAAGCAGTAGGAGTTCAGCCCCAGCATTTT. Its translation: CASSQAVGVQPQHF.

The chain links TRBV5-1 to TRBJ2-5; 7 positions match TRBD2. Germline CDR1 and CDR2: SGHRS and YFSETQ. The J segment lost 1 base and the V segment lost 4 bases, leaving 4 bases of the junction unmatched. The CDR3 has 14 amino acids. CDR3 sequence reads: CASSAGLSQETQYF. The CDR3 DNA follows: TGCGCCAGCAGCGCGGGACTATCCCAAGAGACCCAGTACTTC.